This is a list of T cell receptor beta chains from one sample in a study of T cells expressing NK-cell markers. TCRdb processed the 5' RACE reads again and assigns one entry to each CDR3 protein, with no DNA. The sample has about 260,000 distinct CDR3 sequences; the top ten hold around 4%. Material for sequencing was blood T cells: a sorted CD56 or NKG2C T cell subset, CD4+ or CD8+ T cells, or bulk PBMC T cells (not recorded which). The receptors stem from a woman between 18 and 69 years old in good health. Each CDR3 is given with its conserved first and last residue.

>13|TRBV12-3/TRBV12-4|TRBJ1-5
CASSLSPGQPQHF
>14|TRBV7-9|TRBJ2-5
CASSPGTSKETQYF
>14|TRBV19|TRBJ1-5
CASSRQGDNQPQHF
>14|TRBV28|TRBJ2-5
CATTGLQVQETQYF
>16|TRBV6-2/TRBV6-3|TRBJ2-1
CASSSGTSGRRSEQFF
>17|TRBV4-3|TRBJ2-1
CASSQDWLAGIYNEQFF
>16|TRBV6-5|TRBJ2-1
CASRLTSTSSYNEQFF
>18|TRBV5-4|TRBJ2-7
CASSSRGARTSYSYEQYF
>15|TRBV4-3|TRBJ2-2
CASSQDLRNTGELFF
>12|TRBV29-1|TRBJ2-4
CSVGQGDNIQYF
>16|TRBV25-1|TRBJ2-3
CASTRARDTSIDTQYF
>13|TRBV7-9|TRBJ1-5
CASSLGAEQPQHF
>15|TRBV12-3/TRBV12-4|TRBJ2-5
CASNEAGANQETQYF
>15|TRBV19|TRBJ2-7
CASSSIAGAAYEQYF
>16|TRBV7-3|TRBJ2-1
CASSLSGGASYNEQFF
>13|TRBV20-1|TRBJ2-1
CSAVSGSYNEQFF
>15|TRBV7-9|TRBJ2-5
CASSPRAGGLGTQYF
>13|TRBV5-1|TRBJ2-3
CASTDGTTDTQYF
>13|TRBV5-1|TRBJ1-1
CASTPASSAEAFF
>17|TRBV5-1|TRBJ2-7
CASSLYSDAVGIYEQYF
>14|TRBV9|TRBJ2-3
CASTPGLKGDTQYF
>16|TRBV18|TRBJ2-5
CASSPATGGTGETQYF
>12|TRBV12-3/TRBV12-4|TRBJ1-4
CASSLGTEKLFF
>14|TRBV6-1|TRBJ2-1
CATLPSGAVNEQFF
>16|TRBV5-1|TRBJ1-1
CASSLSTVGGNTEAFF
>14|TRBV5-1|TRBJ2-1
CASSPGGGYNEQFF
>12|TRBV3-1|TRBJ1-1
CASSQLDSEAFF
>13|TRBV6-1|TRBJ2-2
CASTRGNAGELFF
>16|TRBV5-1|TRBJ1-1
CASSLAVRGTAAEAFF